These 19 T cell receptor beta chains originate from one sample sequenced in a study of cytomegalovirus exposure and HLA in healthy donors. PCR was performed using 60 Vbeta and 13 Jbeta primers. Some clones are missing from TCRdb's copy, which holds only in-frame ones; the method was immunoSEQ multiplex PCR. This sample carries fewer than 250,000 clones, roughly 80% of them seen once, and the ten largest clones take 2.9%. Sequences were obtained from PBMCs. The receptors here all came from a man aged 30-40 years in good health and CMV-seronegative.

The chain carries TRBV28 and TRBJ1-5; no definite D call. This CDR3 has 12 residues. The V gene lost 6 bases and the J gene lost 5 bases, with 8 bases spanning the gap. CDR1 and CDR2 from the germline V gene are MDHEN and SYDVKM. The CDR3 sequence is CASRVRDQPQHF. CDR3 in DNA: TGTGCCAGCAGGGTGCGTGATCAGCCCCAGCATTTT.

The V and J genes are TRBV9 and TRBJ2-1; D gene uncertain. The germline CDR1 and CDR2 sequences are SGDLS and YYNGEE. This CDR3 has 15 amino acids. The V gene lost 4 bases and the J gene lost 3 bases, with 14 bases spanning the gap. The DNA for the CDR3 is TGTGCCAGCAGCCCTGCGGCTCGCGTCTACAATGAGCAGTTCTTC. Its translation: CASSPAARVYNEQFF.

The chain couples TRBV18 to TRBJ2-3, with D perhaps matching TRBD2 (5 bases). Germline lookup yields CDR1 KGHSH and CDR2 LQKENI. V shed 5 bases and J shed 2 bases, with 11 bases lying between them. The CDR3 sequence is 14 residues long. The CDR3 protein is CASSWESNTDTQYF. For the CDR3, the DNA is TGTGCCAGCTCATGGGAGAGTAACACAGATACGCAGTATTTT.

The CDR3 bases are TGTGCCAGCAGCCAAACAGGGGATCAGTACTTC. Its translation is CASSQTGDQYF. The chain employs TRBV7-6 and TRBJ2-5, with TRBD1 matching over 7 bases. The CDR3 has 11 residues. V lost 5 bases and J lost 11; bases outside the gene matches: 5. Germline assignment: CDR1 SGHVS and CDR2 FNYEAQ.

The chain is built from TRBV19 and TRBJ2-7; a weak D match, TRBD2 (5 bases). The CDR3 has 14 amino acids. From germline, CDR1 is LNHDA and CDR2 SQIVND (reference sequence). The V end was cut by 0 bases, the J end by 4 bases, with 10 bases between. DNA of the CDR3: TGTGCCAGTAGTATAGAGGGCGGGTCGTACGAGCAGTACTTC. Protein: CASSIEGGSYEQYF.

This chain joins TRBV28 and TRBJ1-3, with D hard to call. Germline CDR1 reads MDHEN; CDR2 reads SYDVKM. The CDR3 consists of 14 residues. V was pared by 8 bases and J by 3 bases, with 14 bases between. This CDR3 is CASSAGFSGNTIYF. The CDR3 nucleotides read TGTGCCAGCTCTGCCGGGTTCAGTGGAAACACCATATATTTT. Based on the CDR3 plus reference TRBV28 and TRBJ1-3, the full variable domain is DVKVTQSSRYLVKRTGEKVFLECVQDMDHENMFWYRQDPGLGLRLIYFSYDVKMKEKGDIPEGYSVSREKKERFSLILESASTNQTSMYLCASSAGFSGNTIYFGEGSWLTVV.

In nucleotides, the CDR3 is TGTGCCAGCAGTTTTCAGGGGGCGTCTAATGAAAAACTGTTTTTT. This codes for CASSFQGASNEKLFF. The chain employs TRBV6-5 and TRBJ1-4, with 8 nucleotides matching TRBD1. Trimming at V came to 4 bases and at J to 3 bases, leaving 4 bases not matched to a gene. CDR1 MNHEY and CDR2 SVGAGI come from the germline V gene. CDR3 length equals 15 residues.

The rearrangement links TRBV18 to TRBJ2-1, with 8 bases identical to TRBD1. Germline CDR1 KGHSH, CDR2 LQKENI. This CDR3 region has 16 residues. V gave up 2 bases and J gave up 10 bases; unmatched junction bases: 13. CDR3 in DNA: TGTGCCAGCTCACCAAGTCCGACAGGGGCAGTCAGCGAGCAGTTCTTC. This codes for CASSPSPTGAVSEQFF.

This chain joins TRBV10-3 and TRBJ2-1; 9 bases map to TRBD2. Germline V lookup: CDR1 ENHRY, CDR2 SYGVKD. The CDR3 sequence is 16 residues long. The ends lost 0 bases at V and 3 bases at J; junction bases unmatched: 3. The CDR3 loop is CAISESASGVYNEQFF. The CDR3 nucleotides read TGTGCCATCAGTGAGTCGGCTAGCGGGGTCTACAATGAGCAGTTCTTC.

The V gene is TRBV28, the J gene TRBJ1-1; 7 bases match TRBD1. The CDR3 is made up of 15 amino acids. V lost 3 bases and J lost 10; bases outside the gene matches: 14. Germline CDR1 and CDR2: MDHEN and SYDVKM. The CDR3 is CASSFYISTGAGAFF. CDR3 DNA sequence: TGTGCCAGCAGTTTCTATATAAGTACAGGGGCGGGAGCTTTCTTT.

This clone has only one observation. The chain recombines TRBV5-4 with TRBJ2-1; D might be TRBD2 (5 bases). The germline CDR1 and CDR2 sequences are SGHNT and YYREEE (reference sequence). The CDR3 length is 17 residues. The ends were cut back, 0 bases at V and 1 base at J, with 14 bases in the middle. This chain's CDR3 is CASSLVGSGGSYNEQFF. Written as DNA, the CDR3 is TGTGCCAGCAGCTTGGTAGGGTCGGGCGGGTCCTACAATGAGCAGTTCTTC.

Comment on this clone: One end of the junction fails to match germline, which may point to a read error. The chain recombines TRBV2 with TRBJ1-1, with TRBD1 matching 8 bases. Germline CDR1 reads SNHLY; CDR2 reads FYNNEI. This CDR3 comprises 13 residues. The CDR3 is CASSGQGNAEAFF. The CDR3 region has the DNA TGTGCCAGCAGTGGACAGGGGAACGCTGAAGCTTTCTTT.

The chain couples TRBV28 to TRBJ1-2; 7 bases agree with TRBD1. The trim removed 5 bases at V and 8 bases at J, leaving 5 bases unmatched. The length of the CDR3 is 12 residues. CDR1 is MDHEN and CDR2 is SYDVKM in the germline V gene. The chain's CDR3 is CASSRQGFGYTF. Here the CDR3 DNA reads TGTGCCAGCAGTCGACAGGGTTTCGGCTACACCTTC.

This chain uses TRBV20-1 with TRBJ1-5; tentative D call: TRBD1 (6 bases). There are 11 residues in the CDR3. Germline values: CDR1 DFQATT, CDR2 SNEGSKA (reference sequence). Trimming removed 3 bases from V and 9 bases from J, with 9 bases in between. The chain's CDR3 is CSASKQGPQHF. CDR3 in DNA: TGCAGTGCTAGTAAACAGGGGCCCCAGCATTTT.

This chain connects TRBV5-1 to TRBJ2-4; TRBD1 matches at 7 bases. J gave up 3 bases and V 4 bases, and 13 bases lay outside the gene matches. The CDR3 totals 17 residues. Germline assignment: CDR1 SGHRS and CDR2 YFSETQ. The CDR3, as DNA: TGCGCCAGCAGCCTGGACGTAGGGGGCTTAGGCAAAAACATTCAGTACTTC. It specifies CASSLDVGGLGKNIQYF.

The chain uses TRBV9 and TRBJ1-2; possible D gene TRBD1, 6 bases. The CDR3 runs to 17 residues. Trimming removed 0 bases at V and 5 bases at J, with 20 bases between. Germline CDR1 is SGDLS and CDR2 is YYNGEE. This CDR3 reads CASSVEGEGALSYGYTF. Here the CDR3 DNA reads TGTGCCAGCAGCGTAGAGGGGGAGGGCGCCCTTTCTTATGGCTACACCTTC. Using reference TRBV9 and TRBJ1-2 for the parts outside the CDR3, the full variable domain is DSGVTQTPKHLITATGQRVTLRCSPRSGDLSVYWYQQSLDQGLQFLIQYYNGEERAKGNILERFSAQQFPDLHSELNLSSLELGDSALYFCASSVEGEGALSYGYTFGSGTRLTVV.

This clone was detected a few times. The chain uses TRBV7-9 and TRBJ2-3; D ambiguous. The V end lost 6 bases, the J end lost 2 bases, and 6 bases lay between the germline ends. The CDR3 has 12 amino acids. In germline, CDR1 is SEHNR, CDR2 FQNEAQ (reference sequence). DNA of the CDR3: TGTGCCAGCAGTTTCTCCACAGATACGCAGTATTTT. Encoded protein: CASSFSTDTQYF.

In DNA, the CDR3 is TGTGCCAGCAGTTTAATTGGGGGGTTCGCTTTCTTT. This codes for CASSLIGGFAFF. The V gene is TRBV28, the J gene TRBJ1-1, with D tentatively TRBD1 (5 bases). CDR3 length equals 12 residues. Germline CDR1 MDHEN, CDR2 SYDVKM. Trimming stripped 2 bases from V and 11 bases from J, with 12 bases between.

This clone was seen only a few times. This chain uses TRBV19 with TRBJ2-2; 7 positions agree with TRBD2. The CDR3 is 17 residues long. V dropped 9 bases and J dropped 1; count of bases not matched to a gene: 14. Germline loops: CDR1 LNHDA, CDR2 SQIVND (reference sequence). CDR3 nucleotide sequence: TGTGCCAGCGAACCAAGGGAGGGACCTATGAACACCGGGGAGCTGTTTTTT. This gives the protein CASEPREGPMNTGELFF. Supplemented by reference TRBV19 and TRBJ2-2, the full variable domain reads DGGITQSPKYLFRKEGQNVTLSCEQNLNHDAMYWYRQDPGQGLRLIYYSQIVNDFQKGDIAEGYSVSREKKESFPLTVTSAQKNPTAFYLCASEPREGPMNTGELFFGEGSRLTVL.